This T cell receptor (beta chain) was observed in a study of cytomegalovirus exposure and HLA in healthy donors. Study context: Early release data held 85 million or so unique TCRs from HLA-typed donors.

Germline V lookup: CDR1 MNHEY, CDR2 SVGAGI. V lost 6 bases to trimming and J lost 5 bases, with 11 bases between them. The CDR3 is made up of 13 amino acids. Primers: 60 Vbeta forward and 13 Jbeta reverse. Sequencing was performed with immunoSEQ multiplex PCR; in TCRdb, only in-frame clones are kept and a portion is missing. This sample has over 95,000 clones, with about 79% found just once. V is TRBV6-5 and J is TRBJ1-5; D might be TRBD1 (5 bases). The sample consisted of PBMCs. The receptor's source is a young woman in good health and CMV-seronegative. As DNA, the CDR3 is TGTGCCAGCAGCCCCTTCAGGGATCAGCCCCAGCATTTT. Translating it yields CASSPFRDQPQHF.